This is a list of T cell receptor beta chains from one sample in a study of OX40 agonist ivuxolimab in advanced cancers. The protocol was immunoSEQ multiplex PCR, while the TCRdb copy is restricted to in-frame clones and leaves out a portion. The profile shows 150,000 to 180,000 clones, 90% to 95% of them singletons. Sequences were derived from CD4+ or CD8+ T cells sorted from blood, sampled in a trial of the OX40 agonist ivuxolimab. The receptors were gathered from an adult with an advanced solid tumor such as melanoma, head and neck, liver or kidney cancer. Each CDR3 is given with its conserved first and last residue. D genes are given only for firm matches. For some rows the clone size is stated as once, few or many, or as a class when expanded; others skip it.

DNA	CDR3	D	size	J	V
TGTGCCAGCAGCTTAAAGGGCCTCGGAGCCTACGAGCAGTACTTC	CASSLKGLGAYEQYF	-	-	TRBJ2-7	TRBV7-2
TGTGCCAGCAGGTTTCGCCCACAGGGGGAAGGCTACACCTTC	CASRFRPQGEGYTF	TRBD1	-	TRBJ1-2	TRBV6-1
TGTGCCAGCAGCGTAGGGGTGGGGGGGACACGCGAGCAGTACTTC	CASSVGVGGTREQYF	-	-	TRBJ2-7	TRBV9
TGCGCCAGCAGTCGCCTGGATTTCAGTGAAAATTCACCCCTCCACTTT	CASSRLDFSENSPLHF	-	-	TRBJ1-6	TRBV4-3
TGTGCCAGCAGTGATGGGGGGGTCAGCAATCAGCCCCAGCATTTT	CASSDGGVSNQPQHF	-	-	TRBJ1-5	TRBV2
TGCGCCAGCAGCTTGGGGGGGCCGGGCCACAGTACTGAAGCTTTCTTT	CASSLGGPGHSTEAFF	-	-	TRBJ1-1	TRBV5-1
TGTGCCAGCAGTACCCTCGGGGGCGGCTACACCTTC	CASSTLGGGYTF	-	once	TRBJ1-2	TRBV7-2
TGTGCCAGCAGTAACGGACAGAGCAATCAGCCCCAGCATTTT	CASSNGQSNQPQHF	-	-	TRBJ1-5	TRBV28
TGTGCCAGCAGCCCTCAGTCGAACACCGGGGAGCTGTTTTTT	CASSPQSNTGELFF	-	-	TRBJ2-2	TRBV6-6
TGTGCCAGCAGCTTAGAGCTCATATACAATGAGCAGTTCTTC	CASSLELIYNEQFF	-	-	TRBJ2-1	TRBV7-2
TGTGCCAGCAGCGGAAGGACAGGGGGGAATGAAAAACTGTTTTTT	CASSGRTGGNEKLFF	TRBD1	-	TRBJ1-4	TRBV9
TGTGCCAGCGGTGAGGGGGGAGCTGCCTTT	CASGEGGAAF	-	-	TRBJ1-1	TRBV6-1
TGTGCCAGCAGTTCGGGACTAGCGGGGCGGGAGACCCAGTACTTC	CASSSGLAGRETQYF	TRBD2	-	TRBJ2-5	TRBV5-8
TGTGCCAGCAGCTTCACTAGCGGGGGGGCCAGGGACATTCAGTACTTC	CASSFTSGGARDIQYF	TRBD2	-	TRBJ2-4	TRBV7-2
TGTGCCAGCCAACGGGCGGGAACTGAAGCTTTCTTT	CASQRAGTEAFF	-	-	TRBJ1-1	TRBV11-2
TGTGCCAGCAGCTTTGGCAGGGGCTCTGGAAACACCATATATTTT	CASSFGRGSGNTIYF	-	-	TRBJ1-3	TRBV11-2
TGTGCCAGCAGCTTAGTACGGGTCCGTGGGAATGAGCAGTTCTTC	CASSLVRVRGNEQFF	-	once	TRBJ2-1	TRBV13
TGCAGCTTACCCGCCGAAGCTTTCTTT	CSLPAEAFF	-	few	TRBJ1-1	TRBV29-1
TGTGCCAGCAGTCGATTCGGGCGCAATCAGCCCCAGCATTTT	CASSRFGRNQPQHF	-	few	TRBJ1-5	TRBV6-5
TGTGCCAGCAGCCATATCAACTCCCGACAGGACCCCTCCTACGAGCAGTACTTC	CASSHINSRQDPSYEQYF	-	-	TRBJ2-7	TRBV5-6
TGCGCCAGCAGCCAAGATTGGGACAGGGGAGATGGCTACACCTTC	CASSQDWDRGDGYTF	TRBD1	-	TRBJ1-2	TRBV4-3
TGTGCCATCAGTGAGTCGGGCCCCTCCTACGAGCAGTACTTC	CAISESGPSYEQYF	-	-	TRBJ2-7	TRBV10-3
TGTGCCAGCAGCGAAGGGTTGGGCAGTACTAACTATGGCTACACCTTC	CASSEGLGSTNYGYTF	-	-	TRBJ1-2	TRBV5-4
TGCAGCGTTGTGGCGGGGGGGACCAGGGAGACCCAGTACTTC	CSVVAGGTRETQYF	TRBD2	-	TRBJ2-5	TRBV29-1
TGTGCCACCCTGCCCAATGGGGGTAAGGAGACCCAGTACTTC	CATLPNGGKETQYF	-	-	TRBJ2-5	TRBV7-2
TGTGCCAGCAGAGAAGCAGGGGGCGCGGTTAATGAAAAACTGTTTTTT	CASREAGGAVNEKLFF	TRBD1	-	TRBJ1-4	TRBV6-1
TGTGCCAGCAGCCCCGGGGACAGGGGCCTCTATGGCTACACCTTC	CASSPGDRGLYGYTF	TRBD1	-	TRBJ1-2	TRBV28
TGCGCCAGCAGTGAGTCGGCGGCGAGTGGCTACACCTTC	CASSESAASGYTF	-	many	TRBJ1-2	TRBV10-1
TGCGCCAGCAGCCATTCTGAGGGCAGCTATGGCTACACCTTC	CASSHSEGSYGYTF	-	-	TRBJ1-2	TRBV4-3
TGTGCCAGCAGCCCCCAACCCAATCTGGGGGTTATCTACGAGCAGTACTTC	CASSPQPNLGVIYEQYF	-	-	TRBJ2-7	TRBV9
TGTGCCAGTACCTTGGGGACTAGCGGTAACATTCAGTACTTC	CASTLGTSGNIQYF	TRBD2	-	TRBJ2-4	TRBV19
TGCGCCAGCAGCCAAGATGGGGACAGGGGAGGCACTGAAGCTTTCTTT	CASSQDGDRGGTEAFF	TRBD1	-	TRBJ1-1	TRBV4-3
TGTGCCAGCAGGGGCCGGGTCTGGTACGAGCAGTACTTC	CASRGRVWYEQYF	-	-	TRBJ2-7	TRBV2
TGTGCCAGCAGCTTAAAGGCTAGCGGGAGCCGCTCCTACGAGCAGTACTTC	CASSLKASGSRSYEQYF	TRBD2	-	TRBJ2-7	TRBV7-3
TGTGCCAGCAGCCTCGAGGGGGGGATCCAAGAGACCCAGTACTTC	CASSLEGGIQETQYF	-	-	TRBJ2-5	TRBV6-5
TGTGCCAGCAGGACCCAGACAGGGGGCTCTGAAGCTTTCTTT	CASRTQTGGSEAFF	TRBD1	few	TRBJ1-1	TRBV27
TGTGCCAGCAGCCCTCTGGGACTAGCGGTCCCCTACGAGCAGTACTTC	CASSPLGLAVPYEQYF	TRBD2	-	TRBJ2-7	TRBV7-9
TGTGCCATCAGTGGGGGACAGGGGGCGCCGGACGAGCAGTACTTC	CAISGGQGAPDEQYF	TRBD1	-	TRBJ2-7	TRBV10-3
TGTGCCAGCAACAGGGTCGGCACAGATACGCAGTATTTT	CASNRVGTDTQYF	-	-	TRBJ2-3	TRBV10-3
TGTGCCAGCAGCGTAGGGGAAGCGGACAGACCCCCCTACGAGCAGTACTTC	CASSVGEADRPPYEQYF	-	-	TRBJ2-7	TRBV9
TGTGCCAGCAGTCCCGAATGGGGAGGGAGAAACATTCAGTACTTC	CASSPEWGGRNIQYF	TRBD2	-	TRBJ2-4	TRBV6-1
TGTGCCAGCAGTTATTTACGGGTTACTGAAGCTTTCTTT	CASSYLRVTEAFF	-	-	TRBJ1-1	TRBV6-5
TGTGCCAGCGCCCCGGCGGGGCCCGCGGGGATCTATGGCTACACCTTC	CASAPAGPAGIYGYTF	-	once	TRBJ1-2	TRBV25-1
TGTGCCAGCAGGGACCATAGCGGGGGTGATTCCTACGAGCAGTACTTC	CASRDHSGGDSYEQYF	TRBD2	-	TRBJ2-7	TRBV6-6
TGTGCCAGCAGCCGGGGACAGAGACGCACCGGGGAGCTGTTTTTT	CASSRGQRRTGELFF	TRBD1	-	TRBJ2-2	TRBV11-2
TGCGCCAGCAGCGTGGACCCGGGCACAGATACGCAGTATTTT	CASSVDPGTDTQYF	-	-	TRBJ2-3	TRBV5-1
TGTGCCAGCAGCCAAGATCCTGGACTAGTCTACAATGAGCAGTTCTTC	CASSQDPGLVYNEQFF	TRBD2	-	TRBJ2-1	TRBV4-2
TGTGCCAGCAGTCTGGACAGGAATACCCAGTACTTC	CASSLDRNTQYF	TRBD1	-	TRBJ2-5	TRBV7-7